This T cell receptor (beta chain) was identified during a study of blood T cell repertoires in COVID-19. For the study at large: Italy, Spain and the United States were the sources of the convalescent and acute COVID-19 samples.

The CDR3 contains 15 residues. Per germline, CDR1 SGHTA and CDR2 FQGNSA. Germline trimming cut 5 bases from V and 1 base from J; bases unmatched to any gene: 3. Sequencing was performed with immunoSEQ multiplex PCR; in TCRdb, only in-frame clones are kept and a portion is missing. The top ten clones hold about 3.9% of a sample with 120,000 to 150,000 clones, more than 75% of them seen once. The specimen sequenced was peripheral blood. This sequence originates from a man between 60 and 70 years old with acute or convalescent COVID-19. The chain has TRBV7-2 and TRBJ2-1, with TRBD1 matching over 9 bases. CDR3 sequence reads: CASSIGTGSYNEQFF. In nucleotides, the CDR3 is TGTGCCAGCAGCATAGGGACAGGGTCCTACAATGAGCAGTTCTTC.